The entry below gives a single TCR beta chain sequence along with its context. The target antigen is unknown. This sample is part of a study of T cell repertoires in cytomegalovirus infection. TCRdb called the reads again in MiXCR, with one record for every CDR3 protein. The sample has some 560,000 distinct CDR3 sequences, about 40% seen once. This clonotype originated in a human donor in good health (CMV status not recorded). Some clones in this sample may be carry-over from other donors' samples. This material consisted of cultured PBMCs, taken from culture after CMV antigen stimulation.

The CDR3 reads CASSLGGGFDEQYF. CDR3 coding DNA: TGTGCCAGCAGCTTAGGGGGGGGATTTGACGAGCAGTACTTC. V and J are TRBV7-2 and TRBJ2-7; 7 nucleotides line up with TRBD2. The CDR3 runs 14 residues. Germline CDR1 SGHTA, CDR2 FQGNSA. Trimming took 1 base from V and 5 from J; bases not matched to a gene: 5.